The sample holds many counts of the clone carrying this T cell receptor (beta chain). What it binds is not known. The V gene lost 6 bases and the J gene lost 8 bases, with 28 bases spanning the gap. CDR1 is LGHDT and CDR2 is YNNKEL in the germline V gene (reference sequence). This CDR3 has 17 amino acids. Amplified TCR beta CDR3 regions derived from RNA transcripts. TCR CDR3 regions were first amplified by RT-PCR with HTBI primers. One entry per CDR3 protein results from TCRdb running MiXCR on the multiplex PCR reads. In the table there are about half a million distinct CDR3 sequences, roughly a quarter of which are singletons. The data originate from a study of T cells in Graves' hyperthyroidism and ophthalmopathy. Study outcomes and limitations: Ophthalmopathy stood apart from stable hyperthyroidism in a 13 V-J model.

Exclusions: uncontrolled infection, other autoimmune disease, pregnancy, lactation. The V call is TRBV3-1, the J call TRBJ1-2; D perhaps matches TRBD1 (5 bases). The sequenced sample was blood. The receptor was isolated from a woman aged 25 to 39 with Graves' ophthalmopathy. Written as DNA, the CDR3 is TGTGCCAGCAGTCCTGGATGGGGGGATCGCAGAAGGGAGGGCTACACCTTC. Translating gives CASSPGWGDRRREGYTF. The whole variable domain, filled in from reference TRBV3-1 and TRBJ1-2, reads DTAVSQTPKYLVTQMGNDKSIKCEQNLGHDTMYWYKQDSKKFLKIMFSYNNKELIINETVPNRFSPKSPDKAHLNLHINSLELGDSAVYFCASSPGWGDRRREGYTFGSGTRLTVV.